This T cell receptor (beta chain) emerged from a study of T cell responses to AZD1222 COVID-19 vaccine. TCRdb's table, derived via immunoSEQ multiplex PCR, lists solely in-frame clones and lacks some. The sample shows some 150,000 clones, 90% of them seen only once. Germline V gene sequence: CDR1 SGHRS, CDR2 YFSETQ. J lost 4 bases, V lost 4 bases, and 10 bases had no gene match. The CDR3 is 16 residues long. Study-wide results and limits: Mapped onto spike, vaccine-associated CD4 TCRs spanned it and were dominant at 160-218 and 743-854. Spike-specific TCR repertoires showed rising breadth and depth after two AZD1222 doses.

Concerning this clone: The antigen is unknown.

This clonotype was obtained from an adult who received the AZD1222 COVID-19 vaccine. The rearrangement uses TRBV5-1 and TRBJ2-2; 7 bases line up with TRBD2. The sample here was peripheral blood, taken 28 days after the second AZD1222 dose. The CDR3 sequence is CASSLVAGEGTGELFF. CDR3 sequence (DNA): TGCGCCAGCAGCCTCGTGGCGGGAGAGGGCACCGGGGAGCTGTTTTTT.